This T cell receptor (beta chain) was identified in a study of T-cell memory formation after mild COVID-19. Study background: TCR clustering was largely donor specific. Study outcomes and limitations: Certain responding clones were present in pre-infection memory, suggesting participation of cross-reactive memory. Among clones contracting day 15 to 85, CD4/CD8 was balanced, whereas later expanders leaned CD4+.

It was 5'RACE with constant-segment primers that produced the TCR alpha and TCR beta cDNA libraries, which carried sample barcodes and UMIs. MiXCR was run by TCRdb on the 5' RACE reads, yielding one entry per CDR3 protein. The sample has just over 400,000 distinct CDR3 sequences; 23% are singletons. This clonotype came up a few times. What it recognizes is unknown. This sequence was found in an adult woman who had mild COVID-19 (a few samples of this study predate the infection). Cell type and time point are not known. Source material: PBMCs or a T cell subset sorted from them (not recorded which).

The CDR3 loop reads CASRPQGRKDYEQYF. The CDR3 bases are TGTGCCAGCAGACCACAGGGGAGGAAAGACTACGAGCAGTACTTC. The chain is built from TRBV5-6 and TRBJ2-7; maybe TRBD1 (7 bases). Germline-derived CDR1 and CDR2 are SGHDT and YYEEEE. The length of the CDR3 is 15 residues. V was cut by 5 bases and J by 3 bases, with 18 bases left in between.